This T cell receptor beta chain emerged from a study of T cell responses to AZD1222 COVID-19 vaccine. Assay used: immunoSEQ multiplex PCR; TCRdb lists only in-frame clones, some missing. The sample consists of roughly 100,000 clones, approximately 89% of them appearing once. Germline CDR1 reads MNHEY; CDR2 reads SVGAGI. CDR3 length: 13 residues. Between the trimmed V and J ends, which lost 8 bases and 5 bases, there was a span of 10 bases. The chain recombines TRBV6-5 with TRBJ1-6, with unresolved D. Sequencing used peripheral blood, obtained 28 days after the second AZD1222 dose. The receptor's source is an adult who received the AZD1222 COVID-19 vaccine. The CDR3 nucleotides are TGTGCCAGCGGAGGAGGGAATAATTCACCCCTCCACTTT. This sequence encodes CASGGGNNSPLHF.